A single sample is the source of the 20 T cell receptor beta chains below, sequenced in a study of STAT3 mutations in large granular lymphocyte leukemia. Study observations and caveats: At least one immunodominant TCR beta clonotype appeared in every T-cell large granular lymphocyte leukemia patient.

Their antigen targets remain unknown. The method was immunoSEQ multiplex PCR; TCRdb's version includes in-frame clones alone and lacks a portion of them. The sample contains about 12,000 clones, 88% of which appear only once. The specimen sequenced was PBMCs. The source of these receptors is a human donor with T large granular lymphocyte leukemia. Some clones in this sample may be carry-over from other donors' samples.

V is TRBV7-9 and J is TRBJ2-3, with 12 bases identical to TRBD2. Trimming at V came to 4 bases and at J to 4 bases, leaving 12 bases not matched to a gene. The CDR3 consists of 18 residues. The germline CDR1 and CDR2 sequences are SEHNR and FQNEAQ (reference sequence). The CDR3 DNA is TGTGCCAGCAGCTCCCAAGTGCCCTCTAGCGGGAGGGCAGATACGCAGTATTTT. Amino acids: CASSSQVPSSGRADTQYF.

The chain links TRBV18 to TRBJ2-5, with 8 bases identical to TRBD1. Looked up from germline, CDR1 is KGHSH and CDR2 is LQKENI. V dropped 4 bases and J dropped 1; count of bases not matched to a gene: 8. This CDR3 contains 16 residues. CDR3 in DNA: TGTGCCAGCTCACAGCCCGGGACAGGTCTCCAAGAGACCCAGTACTTC. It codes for CASSQPGTGLQETQYF.

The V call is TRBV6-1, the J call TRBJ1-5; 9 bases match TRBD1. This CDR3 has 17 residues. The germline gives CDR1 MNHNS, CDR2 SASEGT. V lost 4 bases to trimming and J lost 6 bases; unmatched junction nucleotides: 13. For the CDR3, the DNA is TGTGCCAGCAGTGGTACGGGGGGACAGGGTCTGAGTCAGCCCCAGCATTTT. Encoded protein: CASSGTGGQGLSQPQHF.

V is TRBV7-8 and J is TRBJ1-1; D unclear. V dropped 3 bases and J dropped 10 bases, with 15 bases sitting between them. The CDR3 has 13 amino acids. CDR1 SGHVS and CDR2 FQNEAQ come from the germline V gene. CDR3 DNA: TGTGCCAGCAGCTTTGGCCCAGTGCTGGGAGCTTTCTTT. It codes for CASSFGPVLGAFF. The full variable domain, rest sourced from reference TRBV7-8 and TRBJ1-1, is GAGVSQSPRYKVAKRGQDVALRCDPISGHVSLFWYQQALGQGPEFLTYFQNEAQLDKSGLPSDRFFAERPEGSVSTLKIQRTQQEDSAVYLCASSFGPVLGAFFGQGTRLTVV.

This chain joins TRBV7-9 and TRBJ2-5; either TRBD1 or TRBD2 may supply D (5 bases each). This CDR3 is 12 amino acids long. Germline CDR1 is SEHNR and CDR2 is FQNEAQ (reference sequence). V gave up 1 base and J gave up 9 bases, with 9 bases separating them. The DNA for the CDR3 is TGTGCCAGCAGCTTAGTAGGGGAGTCCCAGTACTTC. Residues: CASSLVGESQYF.

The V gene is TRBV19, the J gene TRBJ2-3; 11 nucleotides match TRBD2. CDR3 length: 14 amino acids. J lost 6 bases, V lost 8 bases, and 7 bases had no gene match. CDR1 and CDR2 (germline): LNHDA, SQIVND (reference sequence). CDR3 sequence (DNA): TGTGCCAGTTCCCTAGCGGGGGGCTCCGATACGCAGTATTTT. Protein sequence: CASSLAGGSDTQYF.

The CDR3 region is CAIRPQGAGNTIYF. The CDR3 nucleotides read TGTGCCATCAGGCCGCAGGGAGCCGGAAACACCATATATTTT. The chain joins TRBV10-3 to TRBJ1-3, with D possibly TRBD1 on 5 matching bases. V was pared by 6 bases and J by 4 bases, with 13 bases between. There are 14 residues in the CDR3. Per germline, CDR1 ENHRY and CDR2 SYGVKD.

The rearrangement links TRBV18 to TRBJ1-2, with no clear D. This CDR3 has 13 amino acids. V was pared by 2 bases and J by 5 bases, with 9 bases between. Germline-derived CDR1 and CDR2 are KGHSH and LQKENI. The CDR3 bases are TGTGCCAGCTCACCAGTGCCGGAATATGGCTACACCTTC. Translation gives CASSPVPEYGYTF.

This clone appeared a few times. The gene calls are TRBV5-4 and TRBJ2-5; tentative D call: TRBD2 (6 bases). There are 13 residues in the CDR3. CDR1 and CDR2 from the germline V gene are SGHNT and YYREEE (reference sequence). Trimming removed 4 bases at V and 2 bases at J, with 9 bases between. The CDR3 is CASSRGLQETQYF. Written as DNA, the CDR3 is TGTGCCAGCAGCCGGGGGTTACAAGAGACCCAGTACTTC.

The CDR3 bases are TGTGCCAGCAGTGAGGGGGCGCCTAACTATGGCTACACCTTC. Amino acids: CASSEGAPNYGYTF. The chain links TRBV25-1 to TRBJ1-2, with D possibly matching TRBD1 (6 bases). Trimming took off 3 bases at V and 0 bases at J, with 8 bases between the two ends. CDR1 and CDR2 (germline): MGHDK, SYGVNS. The CDR3 sequence is 14 residues long.

CDR3 nucleotides: TGTGCCAGCAGTTCCACCGCCCAGGTTACGCAGTATTTT. This gives the protein CASSSTAQVTQYF. The chain recombines TRBV27 with TRBJ2-3; unclear D gene. This CDR3 has 13 residues. In germline, CDR1 is MNHEY, CDR2 SMNVEV (reference sequence). Trimming took off 4 bases at V and 8 bases at J, with 13 bases between the two ends.

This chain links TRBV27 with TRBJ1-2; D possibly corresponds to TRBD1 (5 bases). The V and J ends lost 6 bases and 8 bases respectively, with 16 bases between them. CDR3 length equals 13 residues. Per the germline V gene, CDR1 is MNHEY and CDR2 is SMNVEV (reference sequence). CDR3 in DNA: TGTGCCAGCAGAGGAGGGGTTCAAGGGGGCTACACCTTC. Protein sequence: CASRGGVQGGYTF.

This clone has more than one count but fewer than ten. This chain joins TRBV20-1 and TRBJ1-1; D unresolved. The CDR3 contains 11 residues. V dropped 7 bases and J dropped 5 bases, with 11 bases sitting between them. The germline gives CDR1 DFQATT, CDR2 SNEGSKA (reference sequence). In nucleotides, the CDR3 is TGCAGTGAACGGGGAGGTACTGAAGCTTTCTTT. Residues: CSERGGTEAFF.

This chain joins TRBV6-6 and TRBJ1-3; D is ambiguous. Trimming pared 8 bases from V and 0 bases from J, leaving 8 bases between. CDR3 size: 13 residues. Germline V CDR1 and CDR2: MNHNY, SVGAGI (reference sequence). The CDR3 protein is CASRPPSGNTIYF. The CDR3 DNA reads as TGTGCCAGCCGCCCCCCCTCTGGAAACACCATATATTTT.

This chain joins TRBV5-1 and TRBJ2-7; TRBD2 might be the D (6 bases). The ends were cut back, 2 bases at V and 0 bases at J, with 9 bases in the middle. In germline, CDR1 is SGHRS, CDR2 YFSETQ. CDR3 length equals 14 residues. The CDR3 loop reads CASSLGGVSYEQYV. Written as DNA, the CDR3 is TGCGCCAGCAGCTTAGGAGGGGTCTCCTACGAGCAGTACGTC.

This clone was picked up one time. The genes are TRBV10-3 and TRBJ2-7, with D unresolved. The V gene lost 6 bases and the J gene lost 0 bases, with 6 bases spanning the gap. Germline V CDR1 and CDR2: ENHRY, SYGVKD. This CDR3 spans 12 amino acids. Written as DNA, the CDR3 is TGTGCCATCAGGGACGGCTCCTACGAGCAGTACTTC. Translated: CAIRDGSYEQYF.

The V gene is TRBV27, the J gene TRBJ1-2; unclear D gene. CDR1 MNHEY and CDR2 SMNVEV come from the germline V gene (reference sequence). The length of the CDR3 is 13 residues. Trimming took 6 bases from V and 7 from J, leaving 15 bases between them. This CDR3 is CASSLLGGFGYTF. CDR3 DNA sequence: TGTGCCAGCAGCTTACTCGGCGGGTTTGGCTACACCTTC.

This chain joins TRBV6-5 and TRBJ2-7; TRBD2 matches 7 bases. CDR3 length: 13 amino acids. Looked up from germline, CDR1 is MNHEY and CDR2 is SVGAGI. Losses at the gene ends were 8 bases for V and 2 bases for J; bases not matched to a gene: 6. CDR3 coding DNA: TGTGCCAGCGGGGAGGGAGGGCCCTACGAGCAGTACTTC. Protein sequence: CASGEGGPYEQYF.

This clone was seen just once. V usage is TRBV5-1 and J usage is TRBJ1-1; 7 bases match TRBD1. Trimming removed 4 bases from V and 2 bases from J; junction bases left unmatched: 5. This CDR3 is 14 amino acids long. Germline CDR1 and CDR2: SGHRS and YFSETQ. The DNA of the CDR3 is TGCGCCAGCAGCCACACAGGGGCCAACACTGAAGCTTTCTTT. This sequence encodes CASSHTGANTEAFF. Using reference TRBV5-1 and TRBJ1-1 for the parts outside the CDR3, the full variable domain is KAGVTQTPRYLIKTRGQQVTLSCSPISGHRSVSWYQQTPGQGLQFLFEYFSETQRNKGNFPGRFSGRQFSNSRSEMNVSTLELGDSALYLCASSHTGANTEAFFGQGTRLTVV.

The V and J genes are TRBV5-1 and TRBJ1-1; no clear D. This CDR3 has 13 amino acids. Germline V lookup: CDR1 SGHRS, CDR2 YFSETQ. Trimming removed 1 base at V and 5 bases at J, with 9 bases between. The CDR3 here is CASSLSHGTEAFF. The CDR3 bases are TGCGCCAGCAGCTTGTCCCATGGGACTGAAGCTTTCTTT.